The subject of this entry is one TCR beta chain. The data were taken from a study of blood T cell repertoires in COVID-19. Background on the study: In each case, the material was cDNA or gDNA derived from T cells, B-cell-depleted T cells, or PBMCs.

Trimming removed 1 base at V and 6 bases at J, with 8 bases between. The CDR3 has 13 amino acids. The germline CDR1 and CDR2 sequences are SGHAT and FQDESV (reference sequence). TCRdb's table, derived via immunoSEQ multiplex PCR, lists solely in-frame clones and lacks some. The data show some 95,000 clones, more than 70% seen once. Sequenced: peripheral blood. The TCR was taken from a man aged 70 or older with acute or convalescent COVID-19. This chain uses TRBV11-1 with TRBJ2-3, with D possibly TRBD2 on 6 matching bases. The CDR3 spells CASSLGRGDTQYF. As DNA, the CDR3 is TGTGCCAGCAGCTTAGGTCGGGGGGATACGCAGTATTTT.